The clone carrying this T cell receptor (beta chain) was seen ten or more times. Its specificity is not known. TCRdb independently ran MiXCR on the reads; one entry per CDR3 protein. The repertoire holds about 150,000 distinct CDR3 sequences, with less than 25% as singletons. The data were taken from a study of T cell repertoires in cytomegalovirus infection. Study-level background: Indications came from public TCR beta signatures; they pointed to CMV infection and to a matching HLA type.

Germline CDR1 is SGHVS and CDR2 is FQNEAQ. This CDR3 contains 17 residues. V was trimmed by 4 bases and J by 6 bases, leaving 24 bases between them. Study results and caveats: Individuals carrying CMV plus the relevant HLA were identified by cumulative frequency of public TCR beta families. Ex vivo, HLA-C-restricted CMV-specific TCR beta clonotypes prevailed over the rest of the response.

The specimen was PBMCs. The TCR originated in a human donor in good health (CMV status not recorded). Some clones in this sample may be carry-over from other donors' samples. V usage is TRBV7-8 and J usage is TRBJ1-2; D is uncertain. Here the CDR3 DNA reads TGTGCCAGCAGCTCACGGACGCGATCGAGGAACGCGGATGGCTACACCTTC. It is translated as CASSSRTRSRNADGYTF.